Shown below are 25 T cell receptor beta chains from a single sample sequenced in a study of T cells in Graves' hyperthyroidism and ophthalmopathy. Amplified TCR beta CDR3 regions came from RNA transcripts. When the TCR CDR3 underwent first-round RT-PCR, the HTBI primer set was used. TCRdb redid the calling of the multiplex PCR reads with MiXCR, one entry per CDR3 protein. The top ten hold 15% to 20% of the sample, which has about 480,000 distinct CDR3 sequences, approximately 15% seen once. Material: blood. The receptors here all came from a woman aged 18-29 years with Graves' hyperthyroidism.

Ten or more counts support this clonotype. This CDR3 reads CASSPGPGANVLTF. CDR3 sequence (DNA): TGTGCCAGCAGCCCGGGACCTGGGGCCAACGTCCTGACTTTC. This chain connects TRBV3-1 to TRBJ2-6; D may match TRBD1 or TRBD2 (5 bases each). The V and J ends lost 4 bases and 2 bases respectively, with 6 bases between them. Germline V gives CDR1 LGHDT, CDR2 YNNKEL (reference sequence). This CDR3 is built from 14 residues.

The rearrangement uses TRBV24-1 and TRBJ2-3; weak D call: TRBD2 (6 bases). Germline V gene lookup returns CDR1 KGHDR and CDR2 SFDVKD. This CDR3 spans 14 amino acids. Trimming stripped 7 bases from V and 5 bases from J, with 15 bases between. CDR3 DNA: TGTGCCACCAGCCCGGAGGGCCCTGTAGATACGCAGTATTTT. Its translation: CATSPEGPVDTQYF.

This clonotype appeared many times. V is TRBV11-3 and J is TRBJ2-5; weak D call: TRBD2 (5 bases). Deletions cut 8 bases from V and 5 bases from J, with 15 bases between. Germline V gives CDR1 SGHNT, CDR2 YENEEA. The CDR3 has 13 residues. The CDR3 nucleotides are TGTGCCAGCTCGGACTCGCCCCTGGAGACCCAGTACTTC. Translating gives CASSDSPLETQYF.

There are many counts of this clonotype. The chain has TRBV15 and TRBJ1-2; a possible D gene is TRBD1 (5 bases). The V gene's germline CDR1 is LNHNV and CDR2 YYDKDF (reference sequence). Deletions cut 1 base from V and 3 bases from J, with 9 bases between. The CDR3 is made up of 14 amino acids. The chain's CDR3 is CATSRVVRDYGYTF. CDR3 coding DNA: TGTGCCACCAGCAGAGTTGTCAGGGACTATGGCTACACCTTC.

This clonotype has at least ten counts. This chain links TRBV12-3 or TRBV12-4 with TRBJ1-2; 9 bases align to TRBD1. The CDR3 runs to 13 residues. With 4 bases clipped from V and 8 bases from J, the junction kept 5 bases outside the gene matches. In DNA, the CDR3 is TGTGCCAGCAGTTCCGGGACAGGGATCGGCTACACCTTC. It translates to CASSSGTGIGYTF.

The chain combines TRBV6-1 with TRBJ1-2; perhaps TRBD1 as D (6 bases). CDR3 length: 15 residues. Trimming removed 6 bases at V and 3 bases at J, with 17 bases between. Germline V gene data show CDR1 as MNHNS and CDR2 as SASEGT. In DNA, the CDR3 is TGTGCCAGCAGCTCGGCCAAACAGGGCCACTATGGCTACACCTTC. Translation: CASSSAKQGHYGYTF.

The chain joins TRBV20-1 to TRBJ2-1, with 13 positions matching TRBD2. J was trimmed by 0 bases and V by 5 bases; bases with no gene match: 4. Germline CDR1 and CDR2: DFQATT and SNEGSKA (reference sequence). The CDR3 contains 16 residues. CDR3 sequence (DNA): TGCAGTGCTTGGACTAGCGGGGGAAGCTCCTACAATGAGCAGTTCTTC. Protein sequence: CSAWTSGGSSYNEQFF.

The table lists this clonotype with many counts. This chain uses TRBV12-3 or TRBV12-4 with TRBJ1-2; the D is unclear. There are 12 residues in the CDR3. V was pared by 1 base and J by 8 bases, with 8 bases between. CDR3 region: CASSLGRPGYTF. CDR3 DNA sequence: TGTGCCAGCAGTTTAGGCAGGCCCGGCTACACCTTC.

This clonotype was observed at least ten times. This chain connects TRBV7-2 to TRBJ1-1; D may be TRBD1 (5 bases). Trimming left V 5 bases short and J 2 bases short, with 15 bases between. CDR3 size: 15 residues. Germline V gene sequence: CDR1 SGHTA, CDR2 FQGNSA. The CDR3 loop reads CASSPQVQKNTEAFF. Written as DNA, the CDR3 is TGTGCCAGCAGCCCACAGGTACAGAAAAACACTGAAGCTTTCTTT.

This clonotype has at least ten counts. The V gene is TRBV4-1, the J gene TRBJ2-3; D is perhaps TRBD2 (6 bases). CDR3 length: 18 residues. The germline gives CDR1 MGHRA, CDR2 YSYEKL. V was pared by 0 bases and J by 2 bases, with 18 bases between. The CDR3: CASSQERRRAGSTDTQYF. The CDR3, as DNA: TGCGCCAGCAGCCAAGAAAGGCGTCGAGCGGGTTCCACAGATACGCAGTATTTT.

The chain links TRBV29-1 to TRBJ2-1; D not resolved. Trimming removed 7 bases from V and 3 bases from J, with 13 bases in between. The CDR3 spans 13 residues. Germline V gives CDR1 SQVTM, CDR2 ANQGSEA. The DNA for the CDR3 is TGCAGCGCTGACGGTGGGTTCTACAATGAGCAGTTCTTC. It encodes CSADGGFYNEQFF.

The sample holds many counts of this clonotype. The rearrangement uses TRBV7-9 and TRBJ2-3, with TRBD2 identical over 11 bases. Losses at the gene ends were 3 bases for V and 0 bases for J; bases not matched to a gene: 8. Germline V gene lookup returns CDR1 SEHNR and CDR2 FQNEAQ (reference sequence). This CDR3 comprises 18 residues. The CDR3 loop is CASSLGLADGYSTDTQYF. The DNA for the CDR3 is TGTGCCAGCAGCTTGGGACTAGCGGACGGGTATAGCACAGATACGCAGTATTTT.

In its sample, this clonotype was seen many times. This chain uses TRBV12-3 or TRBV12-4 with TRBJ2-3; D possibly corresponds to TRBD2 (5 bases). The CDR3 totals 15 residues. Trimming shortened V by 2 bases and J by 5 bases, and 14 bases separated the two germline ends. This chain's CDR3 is CASSLRRPTLDTQYF. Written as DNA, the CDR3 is TGTGCCAGCAGTTTAAGGAGGCCGACGCTAGATACGCAGTATTTT.

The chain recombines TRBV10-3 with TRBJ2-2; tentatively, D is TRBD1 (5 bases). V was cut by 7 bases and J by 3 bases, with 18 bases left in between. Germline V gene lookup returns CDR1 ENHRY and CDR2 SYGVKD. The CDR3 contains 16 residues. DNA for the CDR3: TGTGCCATCACCCGAGGAAGGGGTAAAGACACCGGGGAGCTGTTTTTT. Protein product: CAITRGRGKDTGELFF.

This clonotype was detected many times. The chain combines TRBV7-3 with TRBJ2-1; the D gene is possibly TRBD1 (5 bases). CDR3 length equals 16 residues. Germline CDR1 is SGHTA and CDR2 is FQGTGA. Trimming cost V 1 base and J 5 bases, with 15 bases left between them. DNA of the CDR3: TGTGCCAGCAGCTTAATGCGCCAGGGTAGGGACAATGAGCAGTTCTTC. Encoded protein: CASSLMRQGRDNEQFF.

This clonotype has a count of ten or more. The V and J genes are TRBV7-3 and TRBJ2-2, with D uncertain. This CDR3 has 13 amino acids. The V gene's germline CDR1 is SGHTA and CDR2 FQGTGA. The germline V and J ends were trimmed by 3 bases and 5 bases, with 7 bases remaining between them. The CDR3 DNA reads TGTGCCAGCAGCTTCGGCAGGACCGGGGAGCTGTTTTTT. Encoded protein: CASSFGRTGELFF.

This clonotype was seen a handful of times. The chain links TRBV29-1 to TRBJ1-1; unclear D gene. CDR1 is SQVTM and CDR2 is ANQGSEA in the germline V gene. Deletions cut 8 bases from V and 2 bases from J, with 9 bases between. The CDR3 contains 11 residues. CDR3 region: CSLRVNTEAFF. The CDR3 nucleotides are TGCAGCTTGCGGGTCAACACTGAAGCTTTCTTT. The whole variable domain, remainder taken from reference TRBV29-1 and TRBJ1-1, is SAVISQKPSRDICQRGTSLTIQCQVDSQVTMMFWYRQQPGQSLTLIATANQGSEATYESGFVIDKFPISRPNLTFSTLTVSNMSPEDSSIYLCSLRVNTEAFFGQGTRLTVV.

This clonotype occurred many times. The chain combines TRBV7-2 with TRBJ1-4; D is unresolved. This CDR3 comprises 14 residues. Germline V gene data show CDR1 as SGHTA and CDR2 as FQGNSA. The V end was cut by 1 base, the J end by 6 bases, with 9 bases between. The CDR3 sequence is CASSLDKRDEKLFF. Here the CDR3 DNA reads TGTGCCAGCAGCTTAGATAAGAGGGATGAAAAACTGTTTTTT. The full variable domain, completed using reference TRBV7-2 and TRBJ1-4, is GAGVSQSPSNKVTEKGKDVELRCDPISGHTALYWYRQSLGQGLEFLIYFQGNSAPDKSGLPSDRFSAERTGGSVSTLTIQRTQQEDSAVYLCASSLDKRDEKLFFGSGTQLSVL.

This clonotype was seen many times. The CDR3 region is CSADRGLAGINEQFF. The CDR3 DNA sequence: TGCAGTGCGGATAGGGGACTAGCGGGGATCAATGAGCAGTTCTTC. The rearrangement uses TRBV20-1 and TRBJ2-1; 13 bases fit TRBD2. CDR3 length equals 15 residues. The V gene end was trimmed by 6 bases and the J gene end by 6 bases; junction bases not matched to a gene: 8. Per germline, CDR1 DFQATT and CDR2 SNEGSKA (reference sequence).

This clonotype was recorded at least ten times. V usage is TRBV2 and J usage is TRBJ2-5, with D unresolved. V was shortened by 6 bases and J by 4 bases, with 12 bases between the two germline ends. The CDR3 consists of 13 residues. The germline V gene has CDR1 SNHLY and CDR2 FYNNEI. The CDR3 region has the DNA TGTGCCAGCAGCGCTGGAGAAGGAGAGACCCAGTACTTC. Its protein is CASSAGEGETQYF.

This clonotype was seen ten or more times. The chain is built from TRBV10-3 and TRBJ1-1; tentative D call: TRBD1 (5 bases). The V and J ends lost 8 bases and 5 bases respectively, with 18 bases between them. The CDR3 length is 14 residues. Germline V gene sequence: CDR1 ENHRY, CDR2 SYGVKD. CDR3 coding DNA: TGTGCCATCCGTCCCCAGGCCAAGGGGACTGAAGCTTTCTTT. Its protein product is CAIRPQAKGTEAFF.

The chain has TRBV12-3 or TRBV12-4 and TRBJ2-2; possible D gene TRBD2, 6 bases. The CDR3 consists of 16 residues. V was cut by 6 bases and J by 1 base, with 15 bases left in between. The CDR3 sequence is CASSPRISGNTGELFF. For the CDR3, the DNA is TGTGCCAGCAGCCCCAGGATTAGCGGGAACACCGGGGAGCTGTTTTTT.

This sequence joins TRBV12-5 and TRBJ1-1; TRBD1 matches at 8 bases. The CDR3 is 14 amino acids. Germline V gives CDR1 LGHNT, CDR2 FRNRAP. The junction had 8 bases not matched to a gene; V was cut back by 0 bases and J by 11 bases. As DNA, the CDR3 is TGTGCTAGTGGTTTGGTAGGACAGGGAAGAGTTGCTTTCTTT. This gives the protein CASGLVGQGRVAFF.

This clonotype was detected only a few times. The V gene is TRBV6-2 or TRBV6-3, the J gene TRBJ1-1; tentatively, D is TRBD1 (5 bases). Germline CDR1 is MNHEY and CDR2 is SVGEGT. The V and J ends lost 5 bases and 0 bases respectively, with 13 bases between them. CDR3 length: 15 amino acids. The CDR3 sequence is CASSPVKGMNTEAFF. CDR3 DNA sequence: TGTGCCAGCAGTCCGGTTAAGGGGATGAACACTGAAGCTTTCTTT.

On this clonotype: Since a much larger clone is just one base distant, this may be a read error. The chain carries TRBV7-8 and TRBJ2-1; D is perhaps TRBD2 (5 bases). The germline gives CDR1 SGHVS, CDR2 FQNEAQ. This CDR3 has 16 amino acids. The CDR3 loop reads CAGSLLDGSSYNEQFF. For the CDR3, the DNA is TGTGCCGGCAGCTTACTAGACGGCAGCTCCTACAATGAGCAGTTCTTC.